These 13 T cell receptor beta chains originate from one sample sequenced in a study of glioma-infiltrating T cells (dated by TCRdb to about 2016). Instrument on record: Illumina MiSeq. TCR alpha and beta CDR3 regions were amplified with the iRepertoire nested amplicon-rescue multiplex PCR (arm-PCR) platform from RNA. TCRdb ran its own pipeline on the public reads, namely fastp trimming at Q25 and MiXCR clone calling, and kept in-frame beta chains. Records with the same CDR3 protein are collapsed into one entry carrying the most frequent genes and DNA. This sample has some 130,000 distinct CDR3 sequences in its table, and 24% of those were observed once. The top ten hold over 25% of the sample. Sequencing was carried out using glioma tissue, nonneoplastic brain tissue, or PBMCs (not recorded which). The receptors come from a human donor with low-grade glioma or glioblastoma, undergoing nonglioma brain surgery, or in good health (not recorded which).

The chain carries TRBV7-6 and TRBJ2-2; 7 bases line up with TRBD1. The germline gives CDR1 SGHVS, CDR2 FNYEAQ. The CDR3 has 14 amino acids. The V gene end was trimmed by 6 bases and the J gene end by 9 bases; junction bases not matched to a gene: 10. CDR3 nucleotide sequence: TGTGCCAGCAGGCAGACAGGGAGCGCCAGGGAGCTGTTTTTT. Translation gives CASRQTGSARELFF.

This clonotype was counted between two and nine times. The chain uses TRBV7-2 and TRBJ2-7; unclear D gene. There are 15 residues in the CDR3. CDR1 is SGHTA, CDR2 FQGNSA, per germline. V gave up 1 base and J gave up 7 bases, with 17 bases separating them. The CDR3 region is CASSLDGDSPEEQYV. The CDR3 DNA sequence: TGTGCCAGCAGCTTAGACGGCGACTCCCCGGAGGAGCAGTACGTC.

With regard to this clonotype: Since the CDR3 does not end with the conserved phenylalanine or tryptophan, this likely comes from a read error. The V gene is TRBV28, the J gene TRBJ1-2; 8 bases line up with TRBD1. The CDR3 runs 15 residues. Germline CDR1 reads MDHEN; CDR2 reads SYDVKM. The junction had 11 bases not matched to a gene; V was cut back by 6 bases and J by 5 bases. CDR3 nucleotide sequence: TGTGCCAGCAGACCCGGACAGGGTGGTCGGTATGGCTACACCCTC. This translates into CASRPGQGGRYGYTL.

In its sample, this clonotype was seen a few times. This chain uses TRBV4-1 with TRBJ2-3; the D is unclear. The CDR3 covers 14 residues. The V end lost 0 bases, the J end lost 0 bases, and 4 bases lay between the germline ends. CDR1 and CDR2 from the germline V gene are MGHRA and YSYEKL. The CDR3 DNA is TGCGCCAGCAGCCAAGAAGGGAGCACAGATACGCAGTATTTT. It is translated as CASSQEGSTDTQYF.

In this sample, this clonotype turned up many times. CDR3 amino acids: CASSPTSSSYNEQFF. In DNA form, the CDR3 reads TGTGCCAGCAGCCCGACTTCAAGCTCCTACAATGAGCAGTTCTTC. The chain links TRBV7-2 to TRBJ2-1; no firm D call. From germline, CDR1 is SGHTA and CDR2 FQGNSA. CDR3 length: 15 amino acids. V was clipped by 5 bases and J by 0 bases, with 11 bases between them.

The rearrangement joins TRBV4-1 to TRBJ1-3; the D gene is possibly TRBD1 (5 bases). V lost 0 bases to trimming and J lost 0 bases, with 9 bases between them. Per the germline V gene, CDR1 is MGHRA and CDR2 is YSYEKL. CDR3 length: 16 residues. Written as DNA, the CDR3 is TGCGCCAGCAGCCAAGAGGGACGGCTCTCTGGAAACACCATATATTTT. The encoded protein is CASSQEGRLSGNTIYF.

The rearrangement joins TRBV20-1 to TRBJ2-1; D perhaps matches TRBD2 (5 bases). V lost 5 bases and J lost 5, with 13 bases in between. CDR1 and CDR2 (germline): DFQATT, SNEGSKA (reference sequence). The CDR3 consists of 13 residues. The CDR3 spells CSASPGFNNEQFF. CDR3 coding DNA: TGCAGTGCTTCGCCGGGATTTAACAATGAGCAGTTCTTC.

This chain uses TRBV5-1 with TRBJ2-6; tentatively, D is TRBD1 (5 bases). Germline V gives CDR1 SGHRS, CDR2 YFSETQ. The CDR3 is 14 amino acids. Trimming stripped 3 bases from V and 4 bases from J, with 8 bases between. CDR3 sequence (DNA): TGCGCCAGCAGCTCAGGGCCCGGGGCCAACGTCCTGACTTTC. Translation: CASSSGPGANVLTF. The full variable domain, its missing parts supplied by reference TRBV5-1 and TRBJ2-6, is KAGVTQTPRYLIKTRGQQVTLSCSPISGHRSVSWYQQTPGQGLQFLFEYFSETQRNKGNFPGRFSGRQFSNSRSEMNVSTLELGDSALYLCASSSGPGANVLTFGAGSRLTVL.

This clonotype was recorded a few times. The gene calls are TRBV11-2 and TRBJ2-3; possibly TRBD1 or TRBD2 for D (5 bases each). Germline CDR1 SGHAT, CDR2 FQNNGV. The ends were cut back, 5 bases at V and 6 bases at J, with 15 bases in the middle. The CDR3 has 14 amino acids. The CDR3 spells CASSTGDLRDTQYF. CDR3 nucleotide sequence: TGTGCCAGCAGCACCGGGGACCTCCGGGATACGCAGTATTTT.

The rearrangement links TRBV5-1 to TRBJ2-1; tentative D call: TRBD2 (5 bases). Trimming pared 0 bases from V and 10 bases from J, leaving 11 bases between. CDR1 is SGHRS and CDR2 is YFSETQ in the germline V gene. This CDR3 has 13 residues. Here the CDR3 reads CASSLADTREQFF. The CDR3, as DNA: TGCGCCAGCAGCTTGGCCGATACTAGGGAGCAGTTCTTC.

A few counts support this clonotype. V and J are TRBV10-3 and TRBJ2-1, with a weak D call TRBD1 (6 bases). CDR3 size: 14 residues. V lost 6 bases to trimming and J lost 6 bases, with 15 bases between them. CDR1 and CDR2 from the germline V gene are ENHRY and SYGVKD. CDR3 loop: CAISAGQRINEQFF. In DNA, the CDR3 is TGTGCCATCAGCGCCGGACAGAGAATCAATGAGCAGTTCTTC.

This clonotype was observed a few times. This chain uses TRBV7-9 with TRBJ2-5; D not resolved. Germline assignment: CDR1 SEHNR and CDR2 FQNEAQ (reference sequence). The CDR3 extends over 15 amino acids. V lost 1 base and J lost 5, with 14 bases in between. CDR3 coding DNA: TGTGCCAGCAGCTTAGGAGTGGCACCTCGGGAGACCCAGTACTTC. It yields the protein CASSLGVAPRETQYF.

This chain links TRBV5-1 with TRBJ1-1; D is perhaps TRBD1 (5 bases). Germline V gene data show CDR1 as SGHRS and CDR2 as YFSETQ. V gave up 0 bases and J gave up 7 bases, with 19 bases separating them. This CDR3 is built from 16 residues. The DNA of the CDR3 is TGCGCCAGCAGCTTGGCCGTCGGGGGTTCAGAAGGTGAAGCTTTCTTT. It specifies CASSLAVGGSEGEAFF.